This TCR beta chain was sequenced during a study of low-dose radiotherapy and immunotherapy resistance in tumors (dated by TCRdb to the early 2020s). Background on the whole study: Patients in Cohort 1 were given 0.5 Gy per fraction every 2 weeks, and the prescribed total PTV dose was 6.5 Gy. In Cohort 2, 1 Gy per fraction was delivered every two weeks, for a total of 13 Gy over 26 weeks. Intravenous cyclophosphamide at 200 mg/m2 was administered every two weeks, one day ahead of each radiation and immunotherapy administration. No randomization into treatment groups was done for the people taking part in the trial. The translational analysis covered eight patients: three from the first dose cohort and the first five from the second dose cohort. Nivolumab and ipilimumab were both given intravenously, with nivolumab at a 240 mg flat dose every two weeks and ipilimumab at 1 mg/kg every six weeks. Aspirin 300 mg was taken orally once daily by patients for four cycles, starting on cycle 1 day 1.

The sample's time point label, decoded: before trial treatment. The donors came from RACIN, which was a single-arm phase I dose-escalation trial that paired nivolumab and ipilimumab with aspirin, low-dose cyclophosphamide and low-dose radiotherapy. Patients with advanced, TIL-negative solid tumors were considered eligible. This clonotype has only one observation. Its antigen is still unknown. No much larger clone is present one base from it, and per-base qualities are unavailable. One read represents weak support. The instrument was an Illumina HiSeq 2500. Superscript III and a set of TRAV- and TRBV-specific primers were used to synthesize first-strand cDNA, so that both TCRalpha and TCRbeta chains were covered. TCRs were amplified for 20 PCR cycles with Phusion, using a constant-region primer paired with the adapter attached to the V primers. Amplification of the isolated mRNA was done with the MessageAmp II aRNA Amplification Kit, which involved an approximately 16-hour in vitro transcription at 37 degrees C. mRNA for TCR sequencing was isolated with the Dynabeads mRNA DIRECT Purification Kit. Indexed Illumina adapters were added in a second approximately 26-cycle Phusion PCR, and the resulting products were purified with AMPure XP beads. In the original analysis: Using custom Perl scripts, TCR sequences encoding the same protein were pooled, out-of-frame sequences were removed, and the abundance of each clonotype was computed. Any TCR sequence supported by only a single read was excluded from analysis. Among the metrics used to describe the repertoires were Shannon entropy, Gini index, clonality, richness, and the frequency of TCRs shared between repertoires. TCRdb reprocessing: public reads trimmed at Q25 with fastp, clones called with MiXCR, in-frame beta chains kept. Identical CDR3 proteins give one entry, which carries the most common genes and DNA. None of the V and J calls come from the authors' own analysis; TCRdb made them. The sample has roughly 39,000 distinct CDR3 sequences on record, around a third of them singletons. The top ten hold around 3.9% of the sample.

The germline V gene gives CDR1 as SQVTM and CDR2 as ANQGSEA. The CDR3, cysteine through phenylalanine, is 16 amino acids long. Of all the DNA, just the CDR3 is kept, 48 bases in frame from base 1. After removal of 6 bases from V and 1 base from J, the junction retains 11 bases not matched to a gene. This TCR came from a male donor with gallbladder cancer. The rearranged chain carries TRBV29-1 and TRBJ2-2; 7 bases in the middle match TRBD2. The sample in question was PBMCs, obtained before treatment. The DNA reads TGCAGCGTCGTAGACGGGGGGAAAGGGAACACCGGGGAGCTGTTTTTT. Its protein product is CSVVDGGKGNTGELFF.